This T cell receptor (beta chain) was recovered during a study of human T cells and chemical hapten exposure. Study background: Small pooled library volume differences chiefly drove per-sample TCR yield variation.

Separate cDNA molecules received unique molecular identifiers, which the library attached to them. TCRdb processed the RACE reads anew with MiXCR; each CDR3 protein has one entry. The sample holds under 200,000 distinct CDR3 sequences; just under 30% are singletons and the top ten take about 2.7%. As for time point: pre-sensitization, week 0. Treatment: therapeutic diphenylcyclopropenone sensitization with weekly scalp DPC. Concerning this clonotype: Its antigen is not known.

The CDR3 covers 11 residues. The germline V and J ends were trimmed by 5 bases and 5 bases, with 6 bases remaining between them. In germline, CDR1 is SGHVS, CDR2 FQNEAQ. General observations from the study: Expanded TCRs showed more large CDR3 clusters than pre-sensitization or healthy control sets.

This sequence joins TRBV7-8 and TRBJ2-5; D is ambiguous. The receptor comes from a woman aged 25-40 years with alopecia areata. Some clones in this sample may be carry-over from other donors' samples. The sequences come from whole blood, collected in connection with sensitization to the hapten diphenylcyclopropenone (DPC). CDR3 nucleotides: TGTGCCAGCAGCAGTGGGGAGACCCAGTACTTC. Protein: CASSSGETQYF.